The T cell receptor (beta chain) described here comes from a study of cytomegalovirus exposure and HLA in healthy donors. In the PCR, 60 Vbeta and 13 Jbeta primers were used. Clones were sequenced by immunoSEQ multiplex PCR, and TCRdb holds only the in-frame ones, with some missing. The profile shows just over 150,000 clones, more than 75% of them singletons. CDR3 length: 15 amino acids. Germline CDR1 and CDR2: GTSNPN and SVGIG (reference sequence). J gave up 4 bases and V 1 base, and 2 bases lay outside the gene matches. The TCR originated in a young man in good health and CMV-seropositive. The sample taken for sequencing was PBMCs. The chain recombines TRBV30 with TRBJ1-6, with TRBD1 matching 9 bases. The CDR3 protein is CAWSGGQGYNSPLHF. In nucleotides, the CDR3 is TGTGCCTGGAGTGGAGGACAGGGGTATAATTCACCCCTCCACTTT.